This TCR beta chain was sequenced during a study of T cell responses to AZD1222 COVID-19 vaccine. Study-level results: Seropositive AZD1222 recipients at baseline numbered only five to seven. Donors were largely white British and mainly female; clonal diversity was possibly underestimated. Nearly half of the spike-specific TCRs reportedly recognize variant regions that carry no mutations.

Data came from immunoSEQ multiplex PCR; TCRdb stores just in-frame clones and leaves some out. There are under 150,000 clones in the sample; roughly 92% occur only once, and roughly 1% lies in the top ten. The CDR3 has 15 residues. V shed 2 bases and J shed 0 bases, with 8 bases lying between them. Germline CDR1 reads KGHSH; CDR2 reads LQKENI. Comments on this clone: No antigen is known for it.

The receptor's source is an adult who received the AZD1222 COVID-19 vaccine. The rearrangement links TRBV18 to TRBJ1-3; no reliable D call. The sample was peripheral blood, taken 28 days after the second AZD1222 dose. This CDR3 is CASSPTLDSGNTIYF. The DNA of the CDR3 is TGTGCCAGCTCACCAACCCTAGACTCTGGAAACACCATATATTTT.